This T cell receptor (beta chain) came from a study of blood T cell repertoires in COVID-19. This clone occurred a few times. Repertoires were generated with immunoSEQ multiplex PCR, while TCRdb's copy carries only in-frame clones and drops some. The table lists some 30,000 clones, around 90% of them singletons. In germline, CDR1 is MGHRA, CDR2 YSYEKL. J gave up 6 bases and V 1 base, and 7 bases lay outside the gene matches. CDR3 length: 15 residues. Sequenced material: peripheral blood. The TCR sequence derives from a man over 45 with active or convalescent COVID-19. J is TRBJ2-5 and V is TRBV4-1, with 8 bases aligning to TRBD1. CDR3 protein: CASSQAGGAGKTQYF. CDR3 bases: TGCGCCAGCAGCCAAGCAGGGGGCGCCGGAAAGACCCAGTACTTC.